This TCR beta chain is from a study of Ad26.COV2.S vaccination and SARS-CoV-2 variants. Study-wide context: By the intramuscular route, Ad26.COV2.S was given once, or twice 56 days apart.

Trimming stripped 6 bases from V and 5 bases from J, with 16 bases between. Germline values: CDR1 MNHNY, CDR2 SVGAGI (reference sequence). The CDR3 loop spans 15 amino acids. The assay was immunoSEQ multiplex PCR, and TCRdb's table has in-frame clones only and misses some. The sample has hundreds of thousands of clones; approximately 87% are singletons. Notes on the study in general: Vaccine recipients posted higher spike-specific TCR breadth than their placebo counterparts.

Treatment given: roughly 20 received Ad26.COV2.S at low or high dose, single or two shots; about 5 received placebo; per-sample allocation not given. Specimen acquisition occurred on day 63 following the initial vaccine or placebo injection. Within Boston, the person who donated was an adult of 18-55 years. Points on this clone: Its cognate antigen is unknown.

The TCR comes from a person aged 18-65 years who received the Ad26.COV2.S COVID-19 vaccine or a placebo. Sample: peripheral blood, taken in a trial of Ad26.COV2.S vaccine versus placebo. The chain combines TRBV6-6 with TRBJ1-4, with a possible D match to TRBD1 (6 bases). The DNA for the CDR3 is TGTGCCAGCAGGAGAACAGGGAACATAAATGAAAAACTGTTTTTT. Translated: CASRRTGNINEKLFF.